This T cell receptor (beta chain) was sequenced for a study of low-dose radiotherapy and immunotherapy resistance in tumors. Study-wide context: Patients received cyclophosphamide 200 mg/m2 intravenously every two weeks, the day before radiation-immunotherapy. Patients received 300 mg of oral aspirin each day across four cycles, commencing on cycle 1 day 1.

TRAV- and TRBV-specific primers, spanning alpha and beta chains, primed first-strand cDNA. TCRs were amplified for 20 to 25 PCR cycles with a constant-region primer and V-primer adapter. From the reads, TCRdb called clonotypes with MiXCR, one entry per CDR3 protein. The sample lists 55,000 to 70,000 distinct CDR3 sequences, approximately 25% occurring once. This clonotype was counted at least ten times. Time point defined: before trial treatment. Low-dose radiotherapy, low-dose cyclophosphamide, aspirin, ipilimumab and nivolumab were all given to the donors. Per the germline V gene, CDR1 is SGHRS and CDR2 is YFSETQ. Losses at the gene ends were 4 bases for V and 11 bases for J; bases not matched to a gene: 7. This CDR3 has 12 residues.

This clonotype was sampled from a male donor with prostate cancer. This chain connects TRBV5-1 to TRBJ2-7, with 9 nucleotides matching TRBD1. The sequences come from PBMCs, collected before treatment. The CDR3 coding sequence is TGCGCCAGCAGCCTAGGGACAGGGAGTGAGTACTTC. It encodes CASSLGTGSEYF.